A single sample is the source of the 14 T cell receptor beta chains below, sequenced in a study of shared clonotypes between healthy human individuals. Using immunoSEQ multiplex PCR, the repertoire was profiled, and TCRdb retains in-frame clones only, with some absent. The sample has about 1.5 million clones, 95% to 99% seen once. The sample comprised naive CD4+ T cells sorted from blood. Indicated subset: CD45RA+ positively selected. These receptor sequences come from a man aged 25-45 years in good health.

This chain joins TRBV19 and TRBJ2-1; D is possibly TRBD1 (5 bases). The length of the CDR3 is 14 residues. V lost 5 bases and J 3 bases, leaving 11 bases between the germline ends. Looked up from germline, CDR1 is LNHDA and CDR2 is SQIVND (reference sequence). CDR3 residues: CASSGQGLYNEQFF. The CDR3 DNA reads TGTGCCAGTAGTGGCCAGGGCCTCTACAATGAGCAGTTCTTC.

V usage is TRBV28 and J usage is TRBJ2-3, with 8 nucleotides matching TRBD1. Germline values: CDR1 MDHEN, CDR2 SYDVKM. After removal of 6 bases from V and 1 base from J, the junction contained 9 bases not matched to a gene. This CDR3 is 16 amino acids long. CDR3 region: CASSQRQGMGTDTQYF. CDR3 nucleotide sequence: TGTGCCAGCAGCCAACGACAGGGGATGGGCACAGATACGCAGTATTTT. Looking up the rest from reference TRBV28 and TRBJ2-3 gives the full variable domain: DVKVTQSSRYLVKRTGEKVFLECVQDMDHENMFWYRQDPGLGLRLIYFSYDVKMKEKGDIPEGYSVSREKKERFSLILESASTNQTSMYLCASSQRQGMGTDTQYFGPGTRLTVL.

The rearrangement joins TRBV19 to TRBJ2-6; 10 positions match TRBD1. The germline V gene has CDR1 LNHDA and CDR2 SQIVND (reference sequence). With 6 bases clipped from V and 1 base from J, the junction kept 9 bases outside the gene matches. CDR3 length: 18 amino acids. The CDR3 sequence: CASSFSGQGWSGANVLTF. CDR3 DNA: TGTGCCAGTAGCTTCTCGGGACAGGGGTGGTCTGGGGCCAACGTCCTGACTTTC. The full variable domain, in which reference TRBV19 and TRBJ2-6 provide the parts outside the CDR3, is DGGITQSPKYLFRKEGQNVTLSCEQNLNHDAMYWYRQDPGQGLRLIYYSQIVNDFQKGDIAEGYSVSREKKESFPLTVTSAQKNPTAFYLCASSFSGQGWSGANVLTFGAGSRLTVL.

This clone was found once. The sample carries other DNA sequences with the same CDR3. The chain combines TRBV7-2 with TRBJ2-7; D is possibly TRBD2 (5 bases). Trimming stripped 3 bases from V and 2 bases from J, with 11 bases between. The V gene's germline CDR1 is SGHTA and CDR2 FQGNSA. This CDR3 spans 14 amino acids. The CDR3 loop reads CASSLGAGPYEQYF. The CDR3 bases are TGTGCCAGCAGCTTGGGTGCGGGCCCCTACGAGCAGTACTTC.

V usage is TRBV27 and J usage is TRBJ2-1; 9 nucleotides line up with TRBD2. The CDR3 has 14 residues. V gave up 2 bases and J gave up 6 bases; unmatched junction bases: 2. Germline CDR1 MNHEY, CDR2 SMNVEV (reference sequence). This CDR3 is CASSLLAGSNEQFF. CDR3 DNA sequence: TGTGCCAGCAGTTTACTAGCGGGGAGCAATGAGCAGTTCTTC.

V is TRBV5-1 and J is TRBJ2-5; a weak D match, TRBD2 (6 bases). In germline, CDR1 is SGHRS, CDR2 YFSETQ. Trimming took 1 base from V and 1 from J, leaving 11 bases between them. The CDR3 is made up of 15 amino acids. The CDR3 nucleotides are TGCGCCAGCAGCTTGCCCAGCGGGCCCCAAGAGACCCAGTACTTC. Its translation: CASSLPSGPQETQYF. Looking up the rest from reference TRBV5-1 and TRBJ2-5 gives the full variable domain: KAGVTQTPRYLIKTRGQQVTLSCSPISGHRSVSWYQQTPGQGLQFLFEYFSETQRNKGNFPGRFSGRQFSNSRSEMNVSTLELGDSALYLCASSLPSGPQETQYFGPGTRLLVL.

The chain combines TRBV28 with TRBJ2-7; no firm D call. The CDR3 covers 13 residues. Trimming pared 6 bases from V and 2 bases from J, leaving 11 bases between. Germline V gives CDR1 MDHEN, CDR2 SYDVKM. As DNA, the CDR3 is TGTGCCAGCAGCTACGCAAGGACCTACGAGCAGTACTTC. The encoded protein is CASSYARTYEQYF.

J is TRBJ2-1 and V is TRBV28, with D uncertain. Between the trimmed V and J ends, which lost 6 bases and 9 bases, there was a span of 15 bases. Germline V CDR1 and CDR2: MDHEN, SYDVKM. The CDR3 runs to 13 residues. The CDR3 loop reads CASSSLSPSEQFF. CDR3 DNA: TGTGCCAGCAGCTCACTTAGCCCCAGTGAGCAGTTCTTC.

The chain joins TRBV25-1 to TRBJ2-7; tentative D call: TRBD1 (6 bases). This CDR3 is built from 12 residues. The germline V and J ends were trimmed by 7 bases and 4 bases, with 11 bases remaining between them. The germline V gene encodes CDR1 MGHDK and CDR2 SYGVNS. Here the CDR3 reads CASTERGYEQYF. The DNA for the CDR3 is TGTGCCAGCACCGAAAGGGGGTACGAGCAGTACTTC.

This CDR3 is CASSERSPGQGYYEQYF. CDR3 DNA sequence: TGTGCCAGCAGTGAAAGAAGCCCGGGACAGGGGTATTACGAGCAGTACTTC. The rearrangement uses TRBV25-1 and TRBJ2-7; TRBD1 aligns across 10 bases. This CDR3 contains 17 residues. Germline V gene lookup returns CDR1 MGHDK and CDR2 SYGVNS. Losses at the gene ends were 2 bases for V and 4 bases for J; bases not matched to a gene: 11.

The chain joins TRBV18 to TRBJ2-1; 10 nucleotides line up with TRBD2. CDR3 length: 17 amino acids. Trimming took 3 bases from V and 6 from J; bases not matched to a gene: 11. Germline V gene lookup returns CDR1 KGHSH and CDR2 LQKENI. The CDR3 loop reads CASSPPDSRTSGNEQFF. CDR3 DNA: TGTGCCAGCTCACCCCCAGATAGCAGGACTAGCGGCAATGAGCAGTTCTTC.

The chain links TRBV28 to TRBJ2-7, with D uncertain. Trimming took off 7 bases at V and 0 bases at J, with 13 bases between the two ends. Germline lookup yields CDR1 MDHEN and CDR2 SYDVKM. The CDR3 is 14 amino acids. The CDR3 nucleotides read TGTGCCAGCACTGGCGGACGAAGCTCCTACGAGCAGTACTTC. This sequence encodes CASTGGRSSYEQYF.

Note on this clone: The sample holds other DNA sequences that translate to the same CDR3. This chain joins TRBV27 and TRBJ2-7; D gene unclear. The CDR3 length is 13 residues. CDR1 is MNHEY, CDR2 SMNVEV, per germline (reference sequence). With 2 bases removed from V and 1 base from J, the gap between germline ends came to 6 bases. The chain's CDR3 is CASSLRVSYEQYF. CDR3 nucleotide sequence: TGTGCCAGCAGTTTACGGGTTTCCTACGAGCAGTACTTC.

This sequence joins TRBV4-1 and TRBJ2-7; 8 nucleotides line up with TRBD1. CDR3 length equals 16 residues. The V and J ends lost 6 bases and 1 base, in that order; junction bases with no gene match: 11. Germline CDR1 MGHRA, CDR2 YSYEKL. The CDR3 sequence: CASSRFDRGQSYEQYF. CDR3 DNA: TGCGCCAGCAGTCGTTTCGACAGGGGCCAATCCTACGAGCAGTACTTC.